This TCR beta chain derives from a study of identical twins. This CDR3 contains 16 residues. The germline V gene encodes CDR1 MGHDK and CDR2 SYGVNS. The J segment lost 5 bases and the V segment lost 2 bases, leaving 8 bases of the junction unmatched. This clonotype turned up a few times. Its antigen is as yet unknown. Overall study results and limits: The more abundant beta clonotypes in cord blood had fewer insertions, and memory repertoires did not show this.

Template switching added a universal primer site, and cDNA bore unique molecular identifiers. TCRdb passed the 5' RACE reads through MiXCR, listing each CDR3 protein once. The sample consists of approximately 590,000 distinct CDR3 sequences, around a tenth of them appearing once. The sample was also linked to a second study, of yellow fever vaccine responses in identical twins.

The TCR sequence derives from a woman aged 18-29 years in good health. The material sequenced was PBMCs. This chain uses TRBV25-1 with TRBJ2-5; 10 nucleotides line up with TRBD1. The CDR3 DNA is TGTGCCAGCAGTGAAAGACAGGGGGCGAGTAGGGAGACCCAGTACTTC. This encodes CASSERQGASRETQYF.